The 27 T cell receptor beta chains in this list originate from one sample, sequenced in a study of T cell responses to AZD1222 COVID-19 vaccine. Clones were read by immunoSEQ multiplex PCR, and TCRdb kept only the in-frame ones, dropping some. The sample holds roughly 120,000 clones, approximately 92% seen once. Material: peripheral blood, obtained 28 days after the second AZD1222 dose. These receptor sequences come from an adult who received the AZD1222 COVID-19 vaccine.

This rearrangement joins TRBV25-1 to TRBJ2-7; D may be TRBD1 or TRBD2 (5 bases each). The CDR3 extends over 13 amino acids. CDR1 MGHDK and CDR2 SYGVNS come from the germline V gene. Between the trimmed V and J ends, which lost 7 bases and 4 bases, there was a span of 14 bases. CDR3 nucleotide sequence: TGTGCCAGCACTTCCGGGGCCAAGTACGAGCAGTACTTC. Residues: CASTSGAKYEQYF.

CDR3 bases: TGTGCCAGCAGCCAAGGGGGTTGGGGCAGGGCGAACACTGAAGCTTTCTTT. This translates into CASSQGGWGRANTEAFF. V is TRBV3-1 (or the pseudogene TRBV3-2) and J is TRBJ1-1, with D maybe TRBD1 (5 bases). This CDR3 is 17 amino acids long. Germline V gives CDR1 LGHDT, CDR2 YNNKEL (reference sequence). The V end was cut by 1 base, the J end by 1 base, with 16 bases between.

This sequence joins TRBV2 and TRBJ1-2, with 7 nucleotides matching TRBD1. Trimming removed 7 bases from V and 0 bases from J; junction bases left unmatched: 5. There are 14 residues in the CDR3. The germline CDR1 and CDR2 sequences are SNHLY and FYNNEI. CDR3 loop: CASIWGTANYGYTF. In nucleotides, the CDR3 is TGTGCCAGCATTTGGGGGACAGCTAACTATGGCTACACCTTC. The full variable domain, with the rest looked up from reference TRBV2 and TRBJ1-2, is EPEVTQTPSHQVTQMGQEVILRCVPISNHLYFYWYRQILGQKVEFLVSFYNNEISEKSEIFDDQFSVERPDGSNFTLKIRSTKLEDSAMYFCASIWGTANYGYTFGSGTRLTVV.

This clone was recorded only once. The chain links TRBV28 to TRBJ1-4; maybe TRBD1 (6 bases). Deletions cut 5 bases from V and 4 bases from J, with 14 bases between. Looked up from germline, CDR1 is MDHEN and CDR2 is SYDVKM. The CDR3 runs 15 residues. This chain's CDR3 is CASSPTDRSNEKLFF. The CDR3 coding sequence is TGTGCCAGCAGTCCTACTGACAGGAGTAATGAAAAACTGTTTTTT. Full variable domain (rest looked up from reference TRBV28 and TRBJ1-4): DVKVTQSSRYLVKRTGEKVFLECVQDMDHENMFWYRQDPGLGLRLIYFSYDVKMKEKGDIPEGYSVSREKKERFSLILESASTNQTSMYLCASSPTDRSNEKLFFGSGTQLSVL.

The chain employs TRBV25-1 and TRBJ2-5; D is possibly TRBD2 (5 bases). This CDR3 has 15 amino acids. Germline V gene data show CDR1 as MGHDK and CDR2 as SYGVNS. V lost 1 base and J lost 1, with 10 bases in between. The CDR3 protein is CASSESTTPQETQYF. DNA of the CDR3: TGTGCCAGCAGTGAATCGACTACACCCCAAGAGACCCAGTACTTC.

This chain connects TRBV7-9 to TRBJ2-7; 9 nucleotides line up with TRBD1. The V gene's germline CDR1 is SEHNR and CDR2 FQNEAQ (reference sequence). The V and J ends lost 6 bases and 0 bases, in that order; junction bases with no gene match: 3. The CDR3 has 14 amino acids. In DNA, the CDR3 is TGTGCCAGCAGTACGGGACAGGGCTCCTACGAGCAGTACTTC. Protein sequence: CASSTGQGSYEQYF.

The J gene is TRBJ1-1, the V gene TRBV19, with D possibly being TRBD1 (5 bases). The CDR3 length is 17 residues. The germline gives CDR1 LNHDA, CDR2 SQIVND (reference sequence). V was shortened by 6 bases and J by 2 bases, with 22 bases between the two germline ends. In nucleotides, the CDR3 is TGTGCCAGTAGACCGAGCTCAATCAGGGAGATAAACACTGAAGCTTTCTTT. It specifies CASRPSSIREINTEAFF.

The chain uses TRBV19 and TRBJ1-4; D is possibly TRBD1 (6 bases). CDR1 is LNHDA, CDR2 SQIVND, per germline (reference sequence). The CDR3 runs 14 residues. V shed 3 bases and J shed 7 bases, with 12 bases lying between them. The CDR3 nucleotides read TGTGCCAGTAGTATTGGCACAGGGCCTGAAAAACTGTTTTTT. Protein sequence: CASSIGTGPEKLFF.

The rearrangement joins TRBV9 to TRBJ2-1; TRBD2 agrees at 8 bases. This CDR3 region has 16 residues. Germline lookup yields CDR1 SGDLS and CDR2 YYNGEE. V shed 0 bases and J 2 bases; nucleotides not matched to a gene: 4. The CDR3 DNA reads as TGTGCCAGCAGCGTAGTCGGGGGGGCCCCCTACAATGAGCAGTTCTTC. Protein: CASSVVGGAPYNEQFF.

The chain has TRBV6-5 and TRBJ2-7; 7 bases agree with TRBD1. The CDR3 length is 15 residues. With V trimmed by 6 bases and J by 0 bases, 8 bases remained unmatched. Germline V gene data show CDR1 as MNHEY and CDR2 as SVGAGI. The CDR3 nucleotides read TGTGCCAGCAGAATAAGACAGGGCAGCTCCTACGAGCAGTACTTC. Its translation: CASRIRQGSSYEQYF.

This chain connects TRBV25-1 to TRBJ2-5, with D possibly being TRBD1 or TRBD2 (5 bases each). CDR3 length equals 13 residues. Germline V gene lookup returns CDR1 MGHDK and CDR2 SYGVNS. CDR3 nucleotides: TGTGCTACGGCCTGGGGGTACCAAGAGACCCAGTACTTC. Its protein is CATAWGYQETQYF.

The V gene is TRBV6-5, the J gene TRBJ2-7, with D perhaps assigned TRBD1 or TRBD2 (5 bases each). Trimming removed 6 bases at V and 6 bases at J, with 12 bases between. This CDR3 contains 12 residues. CDR1 MNHEY and CDR2 SVGAGI come from the germline V gene. Written as DNA, the CDR3 is TGTGCCAGCAGCTACGAGGGGCCCGAGCAGTACTTC. It specifies CASSYEGPEQYF.

J is TRBJ2-3 and V is TRBV7-2, with D perhaps given as TRBD1 or TRBD2 (5 bases each). Germline loops: CDR1 SGHTA, CDR2 FQGNSA. The CDR3 is 15 residues long. V was clipped by 0 bases and J by 3 bases, with 10 bases between them. This chain's CDR3 is CASSLAGDPTDTQYF. The CDR3 region has the DNA TGTGCCAGCAGCTTAGCGGGGGACCCGACAGATACGCAGTATTTT.

This clone has only a few counts. CDR3 nucleotides: TGTGCCAGCAGTCTGATTCAGGAGCAGTTCTTC. This encodes CASSLIQEQFF. The chain joins TRBV12-3 or TRBV12-4 to TRBJ2-1; D remains unclear. The CDR3 totals 11 residues. V lost 5 bases to trimming and J lost 10 bases, with 9 bases between them.

The V and J genes are TRBV19 and TRBJ2-7, with a tentative D call TRBD1 (6 bases). Germline V gene lookup returns CDR1 LNHDA and CDR2 SQIVND (reference sequence). With 6 bases removed from V and 2 bases from J, the gap between germline ends came to 14 bases. The CDR3 sequence is 14 residues long. CDR3 DNA sequence: TGTGCCAGTAGGCCGGGACACGGAACCTACGAGCAGTACTTC. Its protein is CASRPGHGTYEQYF.

V gene TRBV25-1 combines with J gene TRBJ2-7; 11 nucleotides agree with TRBD2. J lost 6 bases, V lost 2 bases, and 6 bases had no gene match. This CDR3 has 15 amino acids. CDR1 and CDR2 (germline): MGHDK, SYGVNS. The CDR3 is CASSEAGLAGVEQYF. In DNA, the CDR3 is TGTGCCAGCAGTGAAGCCGGACTAGCGGGTGTCGAGCAGTACTTC.

This clone was counted only a few times. The rearrangement uses TRBV10-3 and TRBJ2-4, with D uncertain. Germline-derived CDR1 and CDR2 are ENHRY and SYGVKD. Trimming shortened V by 0 bases and J by 2 bases, and 11 bases separated the two germline ends. This CDR3 contains 16 residues. The CDR3 nucleotides read TGTGCCATCAGTGAGTCTGTCAGGCTAACCAAAAACATTCAGTACTTC. Translating it yields CAISESVRLTKNIQYF.

The chain links TRBV5-5 to TRBJ2-3; possibly TRBD1 for D (6 bases). The CDR3 spans 14 residues. Per the germline V gene, CDR1 is SGHKS and CDR2 is YYEKEE (reference sequence). Trimming left V 0 bases short and J 1 base short, with 6 bases between. The CDR3 nucleotides read TGTGCCAGCAGCTTGGAGGGGGGCACAGATACGCAGTATTTT. Residues: CASSLEGGTDTQYF.

The rearrangement uses TRBV6-2 or TRBV6-3 and TRBJ2-1; 9 bases fit TRBD2. The CDR3 runs 16 residues. J gave up 2 bases and V 2 bases, and 4 bases lay outside the gene matches. The germline V gene has CDR1 MNHEY and CDR2 SVGEGT. CDR3 sequence: CASSYTSGPPYNEQFF. CDR3 coding DNA: TGTGCCAGCAGTTACACTAGCGGGCCACCCTACAATGAGCAGTTCTTC.

V usage is TRBV5-1 and J usage is TRBJ1-3; D is uncertain. The V gene lost 4 bases and the J gene lost 0 bases, with 11 bases spanning the gap. Germline lookup yields CDR1 SGHRS and CDR2 YFSETQ. CDR3 length: 15 residues. The CDR3 spells CASSPLSYSGNTIYF. Here the CDR3 DNA reads TGCGCCAGCAGCCCATTGTCCTACTCTGGAAACACCATATATTTT.

This chain joins TRBV13 and TRBJ2-1; D is possibly TRBD1 or TRBD2 (6 bases each). There are 13 residues in the CDR3. Germline CDR1 is PRHDT and CDR2 is FYEKMQ (reference sequence). The V and J ends lost 5 bases and 10 bases respectively, with 15 bases between them. The CDR3 DNA sequence: TGTGCCAGCAGCCCGACGGGGGCGGGAGAGCAGTTCTTC. It yields the protein CASSPTGAGEQFF.

The V call is TRBV4-1, the J call TRBJ2-7; 9 bases match TRBD1. CDR3 length equals 19 residues. Trimming took 4 bases from V and 3 from J; bases not matched to a gene: 19. Germline assignment: CDR1 MGHRA and CDR2 YSYEKL. The CDR3 nucleotides are TGCGCCAGCAGCCCCCGCGTCCGGGACAGGGTCGTGTTCGGCTACGAGCAGTACTTC. This translates into CASSPRVRDRVVFGYEQYF.

V usage is TRBV7-2 and J usage is TRBJ1-2, with D hard to call. The germline V gene has CDR1 SGHTA and CDR2 FQGNSA. V gave up 3 bases and J gave up 7 bases, with 9 bases separating them. The CDR3 spans 12 residues. The CDR3: CASSLALSGYTF. The CDR3 region has the DNA TGTGCCAGCAGCTTGGCCCTCTCTGGCTACACCTTC.

CDR3 sequence reads: CASSRGRVNNSPLHF. CDR3 DNA: TGTGCCAGCAGCCGAGGCAGGGTAAATAATTCACCCCTCCACTTT. The chain couples TRBV3-1 (or the pseudogene TRBV3-2) to TRBJ1-6; a possible D gene is TRBD1 (5 bases). The CDR3 consists of 15 residues. V was cut by 4 bases and J by 5 bases, with 12 bases left in between. CDR1 and CDR2 from the germline V gene are LGHDT and YNNKEL (reference sequence).

V is TRBV7-8 and J is TRBJ1-5; 9 bases map to TRBD1. This CDR3 comprises 14 residues. The J segment lost 7 bases and the V segment lost 4 bases, leaving 5 bases of the junction unmatched. Per the germline V gene, CDR1 is SGHVS and CDR2 is FQNEAQ. CDR3 sequence reads: CASSWDRVSQPQHF. CDR3 nucleotides: TGTGCCAGCAGCTGGGACAGGGTGTCGCAGCCCCAGCATTTT.

The sample holds one count of this clone. This rearrangement joins TRBV7-2 to TRBJ1-4; maybe TRBD1 (5 bases). The germline V gene has CDR1 SGHTA and CDR2 FQGNSA. The CDR3 runs 14 residues. Trimming took off 2 bases at V and 4 bases at J, with 8 bases between the two ends. Here the CDR3 reads CASSLQGFNEKLFF. The CDR3 DNA follows: TGTGCCAGCAGCTTACAGGGATTTAATGAAAAACTGTTTTTT.

This chain connects TRBV2 to TRBJ1-5, with TRBD1 identical over 7 bases. The CDR3 is 16 residues long. Losses at the gene ends were 3 bases for V and 2 bases for J; bases not matched to a gene: 7. Germline V gene lookup returns CDR1 SNHLY and CDR2 FYNNEI. CDR3 sequence: CASSDLDRARNQPQHF. DNA of the CDR3: TGTGCCAGCAGTGACCTCGACAGGGCACGCAATCAGCCCCAGCATTTT. The variable domain in full, with the rest retrieved from reference TRBV2 and TRBJ1-5, is EPEVTQTPSHQVTQMGQEVILRCVPISNHLYFYWYRQILGQKVEFLVSFYNNEISEKSEIFDDQFSVERPDGSNFTLKIRSTKLEDSAMYFCASSDLDRARNQPQHFGDGTRLSIL.